Listed below are T cell receptor beta chains from one sample, sequenced in a study of blood T cell repertoires in COVID-19. Sequencing was performed with immunoSEQ multiplex PCR; in TCRdb, only in-frame clones are kept and a portion is missing. The sample carries approximately 170,000 clones, approximately 82% recorded once. The sample was peripheral blood. All receptors come from a woman between 65 and 79 years old who had recovered from COVID-19. Each CDR3 is given with its conserved first and last residue.

>TRBJ1-1|TRBV11-3
CASSLTVPRDRDMNTEAFF
>TRBJ2-7|TRBV2
CASRTGTESYEQYF
>TRBJ2-1|TRBV5-8
CASSLGGTSGRWQFF
>TRBJ2-3|TRBV7-8
CASSRGTDTQYF
>TRBJ2-5|TRBV29-1
CSVGPDIQETQYF
>TRBJ1-2|TRBV4-1
CASSQRAGGFQGGYTF
>TRBJ1-2|TRBV5-1
CASSLGPAAATGDYGYTF
>TRBJ2-7|TRBV9
CASSVAPSGAAYEQYF
>TRBJ2-1|TRBV7-3
CASSGGSGQFF
>TRBJ2-7|TRBV2
CASTGQGNHEQYF
>TRBJ2-2|TRBV5-4
CASSPWVAGGTGELFF
>TRBJ1-3|TRBV10-2
CASSESGSSGNTIYF
>TRBJ1-1|TRBV18
CATLLGGNTEAFF
>TRBJ1-4|TRBV19
CASSPEEGEKLFF
>TRBJ1-4|TRBV2
CASSESPTGLQLFF
>TRBJ1-2|TRBV18
CASSPRTGSVYGYTF
>TRBJ1-3|TRBV28
CASSAASGESGNTIYF
>TRBJ1-1|TRBV29-1
CSARASVNTEAFF
>TRBJ2-1|TRBV20-1
CSASSRSVGYNEQFF
>TRBJ1-2|TRBV20-1
CSARTGSGYTF
>TRBJ1-1|TRBV30
CAWRRGLGTEAFF
>TRBJ2-5|TRBV7-3
CASSLLGGNSQETQYF
>TRBJ1-3|TRBV3-1/TRBV3-2
CATGGQGRENTIYF
>TRBJ1-5|TRBV12-3/TRBV12-4
CASSQNRGPQHF
>TRBJ2-7|TRBV7-2
CASSLTTGSYEQYF
>TRBJ2-7|TRBV4-2
CASSRERGYEQYF
>TRBJ1-5|TRBV27
CATGDRLHQPQHF
>TRBJ2-1|TRBV5-4
CASSKPSGEQFF
>TRBJ1-5|TRBV19
CAPSTQPLDNQPQHF
>TRBJ1-2|TRBV20-1
CSAPGVYGYTF
>TRBJ2-7|TRBV29-1
CSVAPGQGWYEQYF
>TRBJ1-1|TRBV10-1
CAYHPTGCTEAFF
>TRBJ2-3|TRBV21-1
CASSPGTSGGVSTDTQYF
>TRBJ2-7|TRBV15
CATSSLDSYEQYF
>TRBJ2-3|TRBV6-5
CASSYSEGATDTQYF
>TRBJ2-6|TRBV14
CASSQLGQGVPSGANVLTF
>TRBJ2-7|TRBV29-1
CSVALNRDEQYF
>TRBJ1-4|TRBV7-9
CASNRGPNEKLFF
>TRBJ2-7|TRBV11-2
CASSQGGYEQYF
>TRBJ2-1|TRBV5-6
CASSLVGLARYNEQFF
>TRBJ1-2|TRBV3-1/TRBV3-2
CASSQVQDYGYTF
>TRBJ1-1|TRBV5-5
CASSKTGTGGMNTEAFF
>TRBJ1-1|TRBV9
CASSDNPQAGTSFF
>TRBJ1-2|TRBV19
CASTSQGVGYGYTF
>TRBJ1-1|TRBV9
CASSAGTLGSEAFF
>TRBJ2-2|TRBV9
CASSGPGTGNTGELFF
>TRBJ2-1|TRBV2
CASSDPGQGVGEQFF
>TRBJ1-1|TRBV18
CASSPNREGTEAFF